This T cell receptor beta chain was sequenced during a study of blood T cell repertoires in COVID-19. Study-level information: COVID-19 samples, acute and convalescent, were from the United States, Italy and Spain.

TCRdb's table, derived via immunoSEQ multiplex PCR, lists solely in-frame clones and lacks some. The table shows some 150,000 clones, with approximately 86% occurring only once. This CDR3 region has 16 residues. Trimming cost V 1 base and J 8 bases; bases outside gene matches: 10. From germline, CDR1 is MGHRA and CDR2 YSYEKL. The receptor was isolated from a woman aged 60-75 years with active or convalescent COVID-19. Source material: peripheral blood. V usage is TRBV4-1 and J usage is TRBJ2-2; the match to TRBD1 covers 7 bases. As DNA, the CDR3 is TGCGCCAGCAGCCAAGCAAGTACAGGGGCGCGGGGGGAGCTGTTTTTT. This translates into CASSQASTGARGELFF.